The rows below give T cell receptor beta chains drawn from one sample of a study of Ad26.COV2.S vaccination and SARS-CoV-2 variants. Clones were read by immunoSEQ multiplex PCR, and TCRdb kept only the in-frame ones, dropping some. The sample has about 450,000 clones, 75% to 90% seen once. The sample consisted of peripheral blood, taken in a trial of Ad26.COV2.S vaccine versus placebo. The receptors stem from a person between 18 and 59 years old who received the Ad26.COV2.S COVID-19 vaccine or a placebo. Both conserved end residues are part of each CDR3. The D gene is left open where the match is weak. Clone size appears in some rows only: once, few, many, or a class for an expanded clone.

clone_size: -; v_call: TRBV30; d_call: -; j_call: TRBJ1-2; cdr3_nt: TGTGCCTGGAGTGGGACAGCAAACTATGGCTACACCTTC; cdr3_aa: CAWSGTANYGYTF
clone_size: once; v_call: TRBV11-1; d_call: TRBD1; j_call: TRBJ1-2; cdr3_nt: TGTGCCAGCAGCTTAGCGGCCGTAGCAGGGGGCGTTGGCTATGGCTACACCTTC; cdr3_aa: CASSLAAVAGGVGYGYTF
clone_size: -; v_call: TRBV9; d_call: -; j_call: TRBJ2-3; cdr3_nt: TGTGCCAGCAGCGGACCCGGGGCAGATACGCAGTATTTT; cdr3_aa: CASSGPGADTQYF
clone_size: -; v_call: TRBV7-3; d_call: -; j_call: TRBJ2-2; cdr3_nt: TGTGCCAGCAGCTTAGCTGGGACCGGGGAGCTGTTTTTT; cdr3_aa: CASSLAGTGELFF
clone_size: -; v_call: TRBV6-2/TRBV6-3; d_call: -; j_call: TRBJ2-3; cdr3_nt: TGTGCCAGCAGTTCATTCTGGGGGACAGATACGCAGTATTTT; cdr3_aa: CASSSFWGTDTQYF
clone_size: -; v_call: TRBV28; d_call: -; j_call: TRBJ2-7; cdr3_nt: TGTGGCTCGGGGACCCCCTACGAGCAGTACTTC; cdr3_aa: CGSGTPYEQYF
clone_size: -; v_call: TRBV10-2; d_call: -; j_call: TRBJ1-1; cdr3_nt: TGCGCCAGCAGCCAGTCCCCTTTCAGGCCGGGGAACACTGAAGCTTTCTTT; cdr3_aa: CASSQSPFRPGNTEAFF
clone_size: few; v_call: TRBV6-5; d_call: -; j_call: TRBJ1-1; cdr3_nt: TGTGCCAGCAGTTACTCGCCGGGGTACACTGAAGCTTTCTTT; cdr3_aa: CASSYSPGYTEAFF
clone_size: -; v_call: TRBV30; d_call: -; j_call: TRBJ2-5; cdr3_nt: TGTGCCTGCAGCTCGGGGTTGGGGGCGGGTGAGACCCAGTACTTC; cdr3_aa: CACSSGLGAGETQYF
clone_size: -; v_call: TRBV19; d_call: -; j_call: TRBJ2-1; cdr3_nt: TGTGCCAGTAGTATACAGGGAGCTGCGTACAATGAGCAGTTCTTC; cdr3_aa: CASSIQGAAYNEQFF
clone_size: -; v_call: TRBV7-2; d_call: TRBD1; j_call: TRBJ1-2; cdr3_nt: TGTGCCAGCAGCTTAAGGACAGGGGGTTGGAGCTACACCTTC; cdr3_aa: CASSLRTGGWSYTF
clone_size: -; v_call: TRBV6-2/TRBV6-3; d_call: -; j_call: TRBJ1-1; cdr3_nt: TGTGCCAGCAGTAGGGGCCCCCAGGTCGAAGCTTTCTTT; cdr3_aa: CASSRGPQVEAFF
clone_size: -; v_call: TRBV19; d_call: -; j_call: TRBJ1-1; cdr3_nt: TGTGCCAGTAGTATGCCGGGGAACACTGAAGCTTTCTTT; cdr3_aa: CASSMPGNTEAFF
clone_size: -; v_call: TRBV7-9; d_call: -; j_call: TRBJ2-7; cdr3_nt: TGTGCCAGCAGCGCCCGGGACGCGAGCTCCTACGAGCAGTACTTC; cdr3_aa: CASSARDASSYEQYF
clone_size: -; v_call: TRBV18; d_call: -; j_call: TRBJ1-4; cdr3_nt: TGTGCCAGCTCACGCACGGGCTGGAATGAAAAACTGTTTTTT; cdr3_aa: CASSRTGWNEKLFF
clone_size: -; v_call: TRBV4-2; d_call: TRBD2; j_call: TRBJ2-3; cdr3_nt: TGTGCCAGCAGCCAACCGCGGAAAAGCGGGATAAAGAAGTATTTT; cdr3_aa: CASSQPRKSGIKKYF
clone_size: -; v_call: TRBV5-1; d_call: TRBD1; j_call: TRBJ2-3; cdr3_nt: TGCGCCAGCAGCGGGACAGTCGCAGATACGCAGTATTTT; cdr3_aa: CASSGTVADTQYF
clone_size: once; v_call: TRBV27; d_call: -; j_call: TRBJ2-1; cdr3_nt: TGTGCCAGCAGTTTCCTCCCCCCTGACAATGAGCAGTTCTTC; cdr3_aa: CASSFLPPDNEQFF
clone_size: -; v_call: TRBV7-8; d_call: TRBD2; j_call: TRBJ2-1; cdr3_nt: TGTGCCAGCAGCTTATTACAGCGGGGTACCTACAATGAGCAGTTCTTC; cdr3_aa: CASSLLQRGTYNEQFF
clone_size: -; v_call: TRBV5-1; d_call: TRBD2; j_call: TRBJ2-1; cdr3_nt: TGCGCCAGCAGCCGGGAATCGGGAGGGCCGAATGAGCAGTTCTTC; cdr3_aa: CASSRESGGPNEQFF
clone_size: -; v_call: TRBV4-3; d_call: TRBD2; j_call: TRBJ2-3; cdr3_nt: TGCGCCAGCAGCCAAGTTCAATGGCTAGCGGAGGATACGCAGTATTTT; cdr3_aa: CASSQVQWLAEDTQYF
clone_size: -; v_call: TRBV10-3; d_call: TRBD1; j_call: TRBJ1-1; cdr3_nt: TGTGCCGCGGGGGACAGGACGAACACTGAAGCTTTCTTT; cdr3_aa: CAAGDRTNTEAFF
clone_size: -; v_call: TRBV19; d_call: -; j_call: TRBJ2-6; cdr3_nt: TGTGCCAGTAGTATATTAGAGGGAACTGGGGCCAACGTCCTGACTTTC; cdr3_aa: CASSILEGTGANVLTF
clone_size: -; v_call: TRBV4-2; d_call: -; j_call: TRBJ2-6; cdr3_nt: TGTGCCAGCAGCCAAGGTCAAGGGGGCTCTGGGGCCAACGTCCTGACTTTC; cdr3_aa: CASSQGQGGSGANVLTF
clone_size: -; v_call: TRBV5-5; d_call: -; j_call: TRBJ2-7; cdr3_nt: TGTGCCAGCAGCTTGGGGGTCCCGGAGCAGTACTTC; cdr3_aa: CASSLGVPEQYF
clone_size: few; v_call: TRBV19; d_call: TRBD1; j_call: TRBJ1-5; cdr3_nt: TGTGCCAGTAGTTTCCCGGGACAGGGTTCCAATCAGCCCCAGCATTTT; cdr3_aa: CASSFPGQGSNQPQHF
clone_size: -; v_call: TRBV9; d_call: -; j_call: TRBJ2-2; cdr3_nt: TGTGCCAGCAGCGTAGATCCGTTTTTGAACACCGGGGAGCTGTTTTTT; cdr3_aa: CASSVDPFLNTGELFF
clone_size: -; v_call: TRBV5-1; d_call: TRBD1; j_call: TRBJ2-5; cdr3_nt: TGCGCCAGCAGCTTGGCCGAAGGGGGCGGGGAGACCCAGTACTTC; cdr3_aa: CASSLAEGGGETQYF
clone_size: once; v_call: TRBV5-1; d_call: TRBD1; j_call: TRBJ1-6; cdr3_nt: TGCGCCAGCAGAATAGGGACAGGGCACTCACCCCTCCACTTT; cdr3_aa: CASRIGTGHSPLHF